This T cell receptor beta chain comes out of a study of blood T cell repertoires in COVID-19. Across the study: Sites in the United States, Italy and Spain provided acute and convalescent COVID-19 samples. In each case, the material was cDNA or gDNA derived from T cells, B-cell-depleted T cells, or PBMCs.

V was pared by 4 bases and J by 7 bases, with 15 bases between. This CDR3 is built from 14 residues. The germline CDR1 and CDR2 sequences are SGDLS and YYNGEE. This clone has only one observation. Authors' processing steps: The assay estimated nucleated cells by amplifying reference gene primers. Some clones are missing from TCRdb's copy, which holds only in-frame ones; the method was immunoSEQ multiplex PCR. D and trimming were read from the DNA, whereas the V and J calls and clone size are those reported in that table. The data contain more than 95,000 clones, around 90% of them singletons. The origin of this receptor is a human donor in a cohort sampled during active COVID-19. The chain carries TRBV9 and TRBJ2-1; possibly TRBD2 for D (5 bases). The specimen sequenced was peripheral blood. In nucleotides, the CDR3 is TGTGCCAGCAGCCCCGGGATCGGGCGGAATGAGCAGTTCTTC. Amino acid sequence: CASSPGIGRNEQFF.